These 3 T cell receptor beta chains were all obtained from the same sample, sequenced in a study of identical twins. TCRdb recomputed calls from the 5' RACE reads with MiXCR, one row per CDR3 protein. The sample consists of 1.5 million to 2 million distinct CDR3 sequences, around a third of them appearing once. What was sequenced was cord blood. The source is a newborn girl in good health.

There are a few counts of this clonotype. The rearrangement uses TRBV28 and TRBJ1-5; D is possibly TRBD1 (6 bases). In germline, CDR1 is MDHEN, CDR2 SYDVKM. V lost 5 bases and J lost 4, with 15 bases in between. This CDR3 contains 15 residues. The DNA for the CDR3 is TGTGCCAGCAGTGATTGGGGGGCGGAAAATCAGCCCCAGCATTTT. Protein: CASSDWGAENQPQHF.

V usage is TRBV5-1 and J usage is TRBJ2-7; 15 bases fit TRBD2. V shed 0 bases and J 4 bases; nucleotides not matched to a gene: 11. Germline values: CDR1 SGHRS, CDR2 YFSETQ. This CDR3 is 19 amino acids long. CDR3 DNA: TGCGCCAGCAGCTTGGTATTGGGGACTAGCGGGAGGCCGATATACGAGCAGTACTTC. Its translation is CASSLVLGTSGRPIYEQYF.

This clonotype has ten or more counts. V is TRBV6-2 or TRBV6-3 and J is TRBJ2-1; D unclear. The germline gives CDR1 MNHEY, CDR2 SVGEGT. This CDR3 region has 14 residues. V was shortened by 6 bases and J by 0 bases, with 9 bases between the two germline ends. CDR3 DNA sequence: TGTGCCAGCAGCGGACCCCGCTCCTACAATGAGCAGTTCTTC. Residues: CASSGPRSYNEQFF.